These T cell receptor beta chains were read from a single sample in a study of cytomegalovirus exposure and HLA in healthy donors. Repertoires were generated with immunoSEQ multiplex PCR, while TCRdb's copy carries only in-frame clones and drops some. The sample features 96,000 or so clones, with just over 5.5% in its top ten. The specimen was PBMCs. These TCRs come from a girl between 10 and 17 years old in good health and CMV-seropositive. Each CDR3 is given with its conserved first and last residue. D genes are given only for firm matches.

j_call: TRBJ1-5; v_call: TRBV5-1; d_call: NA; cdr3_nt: TGCGCCAGCAGCTTGGGAGACAGTCGATATCAGCCCCAGCATTTT; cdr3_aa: CASSLGDSRYQPQHF
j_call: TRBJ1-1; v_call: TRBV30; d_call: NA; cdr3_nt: TGTGCCTGGAGTGTACGAATGGAGAAGAATACTGAAGCTTTCTTT; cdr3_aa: CAWSVRMEKNTEAFF
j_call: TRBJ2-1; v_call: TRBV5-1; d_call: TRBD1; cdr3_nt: TGCGCCAGCAGCCAAGGACAGGGGGGAAATGAGCAGTTCTTC; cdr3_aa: CASSQGQGGNEQFF
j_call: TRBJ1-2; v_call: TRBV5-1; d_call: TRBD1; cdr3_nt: TGCGCCAGCAGCTTAGGACAGGGAGGGGGCTACACCTTC; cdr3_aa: CASSLGQGGGYTF
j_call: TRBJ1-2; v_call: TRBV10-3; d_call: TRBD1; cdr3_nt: TGTGCCATCAGTGTCCAGGGGGCTAACTATGGCTACACCTTC; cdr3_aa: CAISVQGANYGYTF
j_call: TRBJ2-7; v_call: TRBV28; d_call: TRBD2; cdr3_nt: TGTGCCAGCTACGGGAGGGACTACGAGCAGTACTTC; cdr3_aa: CASYGRDYEQYF
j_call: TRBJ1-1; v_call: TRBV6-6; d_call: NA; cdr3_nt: TGTGCCAGCAGCTGGGAGGGTGAAGCTTTCTTT; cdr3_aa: CASSWEGEAFF
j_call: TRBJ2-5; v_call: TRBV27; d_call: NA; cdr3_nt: TGTGCCAGCAGTTCCTCTAGAGATTCTGCGGAGACCCAGTACTTC; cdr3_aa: CASSSSRDSAETQYF
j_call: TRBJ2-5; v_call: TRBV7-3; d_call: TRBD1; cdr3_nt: TGTGCCAGCAGCTCGGGACAGGGGACCGAGACCCAGTACTTC; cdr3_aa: CASSSGQGTETQYF
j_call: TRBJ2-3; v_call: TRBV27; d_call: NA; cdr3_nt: TGTGCCAGCAGTTCCCAAGGGGTGGGCAGACCCACAGATACGCAGTATTTT; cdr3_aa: CASSSQGVGRPTDTQYF
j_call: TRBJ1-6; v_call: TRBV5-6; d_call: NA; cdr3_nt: TGTGCCAGCAGGAACACAGGGTGGGGGTCACCCCTCCACTTT; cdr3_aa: CASRNTGWGSPLHF
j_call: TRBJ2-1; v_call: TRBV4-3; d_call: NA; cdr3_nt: TGCGCCAGCAGCCAAGACGGAGGGAGCTCCTACAATGAGCAGTTCTTC; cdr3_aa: CASSQDGGSSYNEQFF
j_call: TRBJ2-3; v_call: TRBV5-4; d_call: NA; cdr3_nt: TGTGCCAGCAGCTCTATCGGGTTGGCAGATACGCAGTATTTT; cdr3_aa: CASSSIGLADTQYF
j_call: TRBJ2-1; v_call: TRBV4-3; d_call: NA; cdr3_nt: TGCGCCAGCAGCCAAGATGGGGCTTCGAGCTCCGACAATGAGCAGTTCTTC; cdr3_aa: CASSQDGASSSDNEQFF
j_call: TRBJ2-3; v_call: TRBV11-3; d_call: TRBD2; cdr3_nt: TGTGCCAGCAGCCTTAAGACTAGCGCCGCCAGCACAGATACGCAGTATTTT; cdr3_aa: CASSLKTSAASTDTQYF
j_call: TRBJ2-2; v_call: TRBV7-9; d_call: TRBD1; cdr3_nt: TGTGCCAGCAGCTTAGATTGGACAGGGGTCACCGGGGAGCTGTTTTTT; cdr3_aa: CASSLDWTGVTGELFF
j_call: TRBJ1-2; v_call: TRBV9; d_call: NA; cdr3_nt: TGTGCCAGCAGCGTAGGGGGAGCTAACTATGGCTACACCTTC; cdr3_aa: CASSVGGANYGYTF
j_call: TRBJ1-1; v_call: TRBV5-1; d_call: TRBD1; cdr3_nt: TGCGCCAGCTTCAATCCGGACAGGGGCTCTGAAGCTTTCTTT; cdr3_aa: CASFNPDRGSEAFF
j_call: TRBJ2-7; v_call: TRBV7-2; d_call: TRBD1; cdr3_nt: TGTGCCAGCAGTCAGCTGACGGACAGGGGGCACGAGCAGTACTTC; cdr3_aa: CASSQLTDRGHEQYF
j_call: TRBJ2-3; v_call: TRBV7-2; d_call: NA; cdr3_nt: TGTGCCAGCAGCTTAAAAAGATCTAGATATGATACGCAGTATTTT; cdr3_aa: CASSLKRSRYDTQYF
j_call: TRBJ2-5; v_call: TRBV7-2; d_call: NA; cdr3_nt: TGTGCCAGCAGCTTAGGGGGCCGGGAGACCCAGTACTTC; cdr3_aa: CASSLGGRETQYF
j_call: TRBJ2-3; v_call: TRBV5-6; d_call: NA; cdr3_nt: TGTGCCAGCAGCCTAACAGATACGCAGTATTTT; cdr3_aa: CASSLTDTQYF
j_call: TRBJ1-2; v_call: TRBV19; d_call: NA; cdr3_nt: TGTGCCAGTAGTATAGACAGGGCTGATGGCTACACCTTC; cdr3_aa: CASSIDRADGYTF
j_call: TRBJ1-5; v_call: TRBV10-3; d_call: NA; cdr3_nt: TGTGCCATCGGGATGGGTGGAGGCGACTATCAGCCCCAGCATTTT; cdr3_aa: CAIGMGGGDYQPQHF
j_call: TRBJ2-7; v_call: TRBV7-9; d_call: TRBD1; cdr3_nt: TGTGCCAGCAGCCACCGGGACAGGTCCTACGAGCAGTACTTC; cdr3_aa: CASSHRDRSYEQYF
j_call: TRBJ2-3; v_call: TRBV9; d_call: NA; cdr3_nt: TGTGCCAGCAGCGTAGTTCAGGGTGCCGATACGCAGTATTTT; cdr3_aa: CASSVVQGADTQYF
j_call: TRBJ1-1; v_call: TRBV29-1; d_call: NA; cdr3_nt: TGCAGCGTGGACTACACCGGGACCCCGAACACTGAAGCTTTCTTT; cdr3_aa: CSVDYTGTPNTEAFF
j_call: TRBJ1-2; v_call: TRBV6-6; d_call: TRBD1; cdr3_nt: TGTGCCAGCAGTTACTCGACAGGGGGCGACTATGGCTACACCTTC; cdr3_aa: CASSYSTGGDYGYTF
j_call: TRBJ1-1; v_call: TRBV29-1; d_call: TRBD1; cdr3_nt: TGCAGCGCAGGACAGGGTAGTGCTGAAGCTTTCTTT; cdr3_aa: CSAGQGSAEAFF
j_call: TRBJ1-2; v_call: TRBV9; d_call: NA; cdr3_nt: TGTGCCAGCAGCCCCGAGGGTGGGAACTATGGCTACACCTTC; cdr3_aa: CASSPEGGNYGYTF
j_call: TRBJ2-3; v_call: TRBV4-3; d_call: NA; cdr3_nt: TGCGCCAGCAGCCTAACCGACAATTCTGTGACAGATACGCAGTATTTT; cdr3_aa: CASSLTDNSVTDTQYF
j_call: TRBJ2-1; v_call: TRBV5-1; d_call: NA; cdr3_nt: TGCGCCAGCAGCTTGGACCCGAGCTCCTACAATGAGCAGTTCTTC; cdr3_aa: CASSLDPSSYNEQFF
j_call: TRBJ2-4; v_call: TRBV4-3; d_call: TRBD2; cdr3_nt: TGCGCCAGCAGCCAAGATACGGGTCGGGGGGTCCAAAACATTCAGTACTTC; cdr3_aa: CASSQDTGRGVQNIQYF
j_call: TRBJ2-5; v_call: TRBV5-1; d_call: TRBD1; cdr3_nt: TGCGCCAGCAGCGCCGGACTACAGGGGGCTGGGGAGACCCAGTACTTC; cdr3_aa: CASSAGLQGAGETQYF
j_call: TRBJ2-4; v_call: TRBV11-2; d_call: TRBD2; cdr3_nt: TGTGCCAGCACCACGAGCGGGGTAGCCAAAAACATTCAGTACTTC; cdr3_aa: CASTTSGVAKNIQYF
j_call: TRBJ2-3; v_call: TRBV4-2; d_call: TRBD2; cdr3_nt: TGTGCCAGCAGCCAGATAGCGGGAACAGATACGCAGTATTTT; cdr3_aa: CASSQIAGTDTQYF
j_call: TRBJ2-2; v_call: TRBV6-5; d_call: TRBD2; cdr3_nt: TGTGCCAGCGGGACTAGACGGGGATCCACCGGGGAGCTGTTTTTT; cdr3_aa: CASGTRRGSTGELFF
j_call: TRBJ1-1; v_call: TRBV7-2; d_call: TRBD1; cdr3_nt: TGTGCCAGCAGCCACAGGGGGACTGAAGCTTTCTTT; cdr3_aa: CASSHRGTEAFF
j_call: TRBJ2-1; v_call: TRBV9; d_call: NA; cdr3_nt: TGTGCCAGCAGCTCAGCGGCATCCGACAATGAGCAGTTCTTC; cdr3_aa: CASSSAASDNEQFF
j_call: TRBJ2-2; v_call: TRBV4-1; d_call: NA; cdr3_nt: TGCGCCAGCAGCCAATTTCCCTCAGGGGACGTTAACACCGGGGAGCTGTTTTTT; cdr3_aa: CASSQFPSGDVNTGELFF
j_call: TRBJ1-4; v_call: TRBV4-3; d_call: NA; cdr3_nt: TGCGCCAGCAGCCAAGATTCTGCACAGGGTGGAGAAAAACTGTTTTTT; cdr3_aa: CASSQDSAQGGEKLFF
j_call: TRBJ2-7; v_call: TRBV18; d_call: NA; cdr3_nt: TGTGCCAGCTCCCCCTTGGAGGGGTTCCCTCCTTCACTCTACGAGCAGTACTTC; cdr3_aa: CASSPLEGFPPSLYEQYF
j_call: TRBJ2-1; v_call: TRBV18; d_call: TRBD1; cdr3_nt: TGTGCCAGCTCACACCCGGGACAGGGCCTCAATGAGCAGTTCTTC; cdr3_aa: CASSHPGQGLNEQFF
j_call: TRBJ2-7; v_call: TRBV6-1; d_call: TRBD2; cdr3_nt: TGTGCCAGCAGTCTGCGGACTAGCGGGCCTTACGAGCAGTACTTC; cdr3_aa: CASSLRTSGPYEQYF
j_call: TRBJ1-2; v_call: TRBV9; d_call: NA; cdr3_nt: TGTGCCAGCAGCGTAGCCCCGGTCACGAAAGCCCATGGCTACACCTTC; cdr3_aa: CASSVAPVTKAHGYTF
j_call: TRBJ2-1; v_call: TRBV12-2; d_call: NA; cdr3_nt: TGTGCAAGTCGTTTTAGCGTGCTCTGGAACAATGAGCAGTTCTTC; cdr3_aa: CASRFSVLWNNEQFF
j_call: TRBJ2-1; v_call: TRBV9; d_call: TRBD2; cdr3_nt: TGTGCCAGCACGGGGGGGGAAAATAATGAGCAGTTCTTC; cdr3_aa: CASTGGENNEQFF
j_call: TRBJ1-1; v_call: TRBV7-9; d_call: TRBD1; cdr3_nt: TGTGCCAGCAGCTTAGTAGGGGGCGAGAACACTGAAGCTTTCTTT; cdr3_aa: CASSLVGGENTEAFF
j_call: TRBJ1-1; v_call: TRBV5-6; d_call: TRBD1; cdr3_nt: TGTGCCAGCAGCTTGGCAGGGACAGGGAGGCTTACTGAAGCTTTCTTT; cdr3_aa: CASSLAGTGRLTEAFF
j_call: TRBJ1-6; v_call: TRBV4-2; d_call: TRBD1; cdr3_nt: TGTGCCAGCAGCCAAGGACAGGGAATTAATTCACCCCTCCACTTT; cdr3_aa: CASSQGQGINSPLHF
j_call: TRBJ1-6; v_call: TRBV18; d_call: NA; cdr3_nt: TGTGCCAGCTCACCAGCGAGTTATAATTCACCCCTCCACTTT; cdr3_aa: CASSPASYNSPLHF
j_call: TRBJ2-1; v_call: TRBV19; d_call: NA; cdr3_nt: TGTGCCAGTACCGGGGGATCCTACAATGAGCAGTTCTTC; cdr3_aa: CASTGGSYNEQFF